A selection of T cell receptor beta chains follows, all from one sample in a study of shared clonotypes between healthy human individuals. Data came from immunoSEQ multiplex PCR; TCRdb stores just in-frame clones and leaves some out. The data hold more than 2 million clones, with roughly 94% observed a single time. The specimen was naive CD4+ T cells sorted from blood. These receptor sequences come from a man younger than 35 in good health. Both conserved end residues are part of each CDR3. A D gene is named only where the DNA matches it firmly. Clone sizes are given selectively: once, few, many, or a class where the clone is expanded.

-	TRBV29-1	-	TRBJ2-1	TGCAGCGTTGATGGGGGTAACCTTTACAATGAGCAGTTCTTC	CSVDGGNLYNEQFF
-	TRBV28	-	TRBJ1-4	TGTGCCAGCAGTTTAAGTAATGAAAAACTGTTTTTT	CASSLSNEKLFF
TRBD1	TRBV7-2	-	TRBJ2-2	TGTGCCAGCAGTGGCAGACAGGGCGCCGGGGAGCTGTTTTTT	CASSGRQGAGELFF
-	TRBV7-8	-	TRBJ1-1	TGTGCCAGCAGCTCCCCGGTGGCGGGGCGGATGAACACTGAAGCTTTCTTT	CASSSPVAGRMNTEAFF
TRBD1	TRBV7-2	-	TRBJ1-2	TGTGCCAGCCGCCGGGACAGGGGCTACACCTTC	CASRRDRGYTF
-	TRBV5-1	-	TRBJ2-2	TGCGCCAGCAGCTTGGAAACCAGCGGGAACACCGGGGAGCTGTTTTTT	CASSLETSGNTGELFF
-	TRBV19	-	TRBJ1-2	TGTGCCAGCATAGACTTTTCGGGGATTAACTATGGCTACACCTTC	CASIDFSGINYGYTF
TRBD1	TRBV2	-	TRBJ2-7	TGTGCCAGCAATAGACAGGGTATCTTCGACGAGCAGTACTTC	CASNRQGIFDEQYF
-	TRBV30	-	TRBJ1-1	TGTGCCTGGAGACGATTCAACACTGAAGCTTTCTTT	CAWRRFNTEAFF
TRBD1	TRBV5-1	-	TRBJ1-6	TGCGCCAGCAGCGAACAGGGGGGTGGTTCACCCCTCCACTTT	CASSEQGGGSPLHF
TRBD1	TRBV6-5	-	TRBJ2-3	TGTGCCAGCAGCCCCGACAGGGTTAGTACGCAGTATTTT	CASSPDRVSTQYF
TRBD2	TRBV15	-	TRBJ2-3	TGTGCCACCAGCAGAGGGGTTAGCGGGAGGTCAGGCACAGATACGCAGTATTTT	CATSRGVSGRSGTDTQYF
-	TRBV5-6	-	TRBJ1-2	TGTGCCAGCAGCCTCGGGACACTGCGGGGCTACACCTTC	CASSLGTLRGYTF
-	TRBV28	-	TRBJ2-7	TGTGCCACCGTTTCGGGCCCCCCGATGGGATACGAGCAGTACTTC	CATVSGPPMGYEQYF
TRBD2	TRBV5-1	-	TRBJ2-1	TGCGCCAGCATGGATATAGCGGGAGGGCCCGATGAGCAGTTCTTC	CASMDIAGGPDEQFF
-	TRBV19	-	TRBJ1-2	TGTGCCAGTCAGGACAGAAACTATGGCTACACCTTC	CASQDRNYGYTF
TRBD1	TRBV4-3	-	TRBJ2-1	TGCGCCAGCAGCCAGGGAACAGGGGGTCTTGCGTTCTTC	CASSQGTGGLAFF
-	TRBV19	-	TRBJ2-7	TGTGCCAGGACAGAGAACCCGACCTACGAGCAGTACTTC	CARTENPTYEQYF
-	TRBV6-7	-	TRBJ1-3	TGTGCCAGCAGTTACTGGGGATTTAGAGGGGGAAACACCATATATTTT	CASSYWGFRGGNTIYF
-	TRBV11-2	-	TRBJ2-7	TGTGCCAGCAGCTTAGACAAGCTGAGCTCCTACGAGCAGTACTTC	CASSLDKLSSYEQYF
-	TRBV6-1	once	TRBJ1-5	TGTGCCAGCACCTGGGGGGTAGGCAATCAGCCCCAGCATTTT	CASTWGVGNQPQHF
-	TRBV10-3	-	TRBJ2-2	TGTGCCATCAGTGATTTAGGAGGGAACACCGGGGAGCTGTTTTTT	CAISDLGGNTGELFF
TRBD1	TRBV29-1	-	TRBJ2-2	TGCAGCGTGGCCGCCGGGACAGACACCGGGGAGCTGTTTTTT	CSVAAGTDTGELFF
-	TRBV7-9	-	TRBJ1-4	TGTGCCAGCAGCATCACCGGGAGGGCAACTAATGAAAAACTGTTTTTT	CASSITGRATNEKLFF
TRBD2	TRBV7-2	-	TRBJ2-3	TGTGCCAGCAGCTTAGTTTCTATCTTCCTAGCGGGAGGCACAGATACGCAGTATTTT	CASSLVSIFLAGGTDTQYF
-	TRBV10-3	-	TRBJ2-7	TGTGCCATCAGTGAGCTTGGGACCTACTACGAGCAGTACTTC	CAISELGTYYEQYF
-	TRBV30	-	TRBJ2-7	TGTGCCTGGAGTCCTGTGGGCTACGAGCAGTACTTC	CAWSPVGYEQYF
TRBD1	TRBV18	-	TRBJ1-6	TGTGCCAGCTCACCGGAATCACAGGGGACTTCACCCCTCCACTTT	CASSPESQGTSPLHF
-	TRBV28	-	TRBJ1-2	TGTGCCAGCAGTTTAAGGGCGGGGACAACTAACTATGGCTACACCTTC	CASSLRAGTTNYGYTF
-	TRBV5-1	-	TRBJ2-5	TGCGCCAGCAGCTTGGCTGTACTAGGGCTCTCAGAGACCCAGTACTTC	CASSLAVLGLSETQYF
-	TRBV7-2	-	TRBJ2-2	TGTGCCAGCAGCCTTGCTTCAGGGGCGAACACCGGGGAGCTGTTTTTT	CASSLASGANTGELFF
-	TRBV9	-	TRBJ2-5	TGTGCCAGCAGCGCGGGACCCCCCCGGGAGACCCAGTACTTC	CASSAGPPRETQYF
TRBD1	TRBV28	-	TRBJ2-7	TGTGCCAGCAGCCGACAGGGCCCCTTCTCCTACGAGCAGTACTTC	CASSRQGPFSYEQYF
TRBD2	TRBV6-5	-	TRBJ2-7	TGTGCCAGCAGTTATTTGGCGGGGGGCTCGTACGAGCAGTACTTC	CASSYLAGGSYEQYF
-	TRBV25-1	-	TRBJ2-3	TGTGCCAGCAGTGAAGGGAACAATTGGGGTGACTCTACGCAGTATTTT	CASSEGNNWGDSTQYF
-	TRBV5-1	-	TRBJ2-1	TGCGCCAGCAGCTTGGAGACAGGTTCCTACAATGAGCAGTTCTTC	CASSLETGSYNEQFF
-	TRBV5-4	-	TRBJ1-4	TGTGCCAGCAGCTTGAAGGACAGTACGGAAAAACTGTTTTTT	CASSLKDSTEKLFF
-	TRBV10-2	-	TRBJ1-2	TGCGCCAGCAGCGGGGACACCATCTATGGCTACACCTTC	CASSGDTIYGYTF
TRBD2	TRBV9	-	TRBJ2-7	TGTGCCAGCAGCGTAGGGATAGCGGGGGCCGGGTACGAGCAGTACTTC	CASSVGIAGAGYEQYF
TRBD1	TRBV7-9	-	TRBJ1-2	TGTGCCAGCAGTTACCCGGGACAGGGGATTAACTATGGCTACACCTTC	CASSYPGQGINYGYTF
-	TRBV9	-	TRBJ2-3	TGTGCCAGCAGCGTAGTGGGTCTAACCACAGATACGCAGTATTTT	CASSVVGLTTDTQYF
-	TRBV5-4	-	TRBJ2-7	TGTGCCAGCAGCTTTGGTGTCAGCTACTACGAGCAGTACTTC	CASSFGVSYYEQYF
-	TRBV5-1	-	TRBJ1-6	TGCGCCAGCAGCTATACCCTTCCCCAATCACCCCTCCACTTT	CASSYTLPQSPLHF
-	TRBV13	-	TRBJ2-3	TGTGCCAGCAGCCGCCGGCGGGATACGCAGTATTTT	CASSRRRDTQYF
-	TRBV2	-	TRBJ1-2	TGTGCCAGCAGTGGGGCAGGGAAGGATGGCTACACCTTC	CASSGAGKDGYTF
-	TRBV13	-	TRBJ1-2	TGTGCCAGCAGCTTAGGCCCAGGGTCCTATGGCTACACCTTC	CASSLGPGSYGYTF